This T cell receptor beta chain was sequenced in a study of control samples from healthy donors and cancer patients. The CDR3 extends over 14 amino acids. Germline CDR1 MNHEY, CDR2 SVGAGI. V gave up 5 bases and J gave up 10 bases, with 15 bases separating them. Clones were sequenced by immunoSEQ multiplex PCR, and TCRdb holds only the in-frame ones, with some missing. The sample yields 400,000 to 450,000 clones, over 75% seen once. The sequence derives from a man aged 35-49 years with head and neck cancer. The chain has TRBV6-5 and TRBJ1-6; maybe TRBD1 (5 bases). Sequencing was done on a sample of PBMCs. CDR3 bases: TGTGCCAGCAGTAGACAGTTCTCAGAGTCACCCCTCCACTTT. It codes for CASSRQFSESPLHF.